The 18 T cell receptor beta chains below come from one sample, sequenced in a study of cytomegalovirus exposure and HLA in healthy donors. The study ran its PCR with 60 Vbeta and 13 Jbeta primers. Profiling relied on immunoSEQ multiplex PCR, and the TCRdb table lists in-frame clones only, not all of them. The data show about 150,000 clones, about 85% seen once. The sample taken for sequencing was PBMCs. These receptors were obtained from a woman aged 18-29 years in good health and CMV-seronegative.

This chain uses TRBV5-1 with TRBJ1-5; D perhaps matches TRBD1 (6 bases). V was clipped by 2 bases and J by 2 bases, with 11 bases between them. Germline-derived CDR1 and CDR2 are SGHRS and YFSETQ. This CDR3 comprises 15 residues. The CDR3 sequence is CASSFGGRGNQPQHF. CDR3 in DNA: TGCGCCAGCAGCTTCGGGGGGCGCGGCAATCAGCCCCAGCATTTT. Looking up the rest from reference TRBV5-1 and TRBJ1-5 gives the full variable domain: KAGVTQTPRYLIKTRGQQVTLSCSPISGHRSVSWYQQTPGQGLQFLFEYFSETQRNKGNFPGRFSGRQFSNSRSEMNVSTLELGDSALYLCASSFGGRGNQPQHFGDGTRLSIL.

The chain uses TRBV28 and TRBJ2-1; a possible D gene is TRBD1 (6 bases). Germline loops: CDR1 MDHEN, CDR2 SYDVKM. The CDR3 spans 15 residues. The V end was cut by 5 bases, the J end by 6 bases, with 17 bases between. The CDR3 is CASSTTGFPSNEQFF. CDR3 nucleotides: TGTGCCAGCAGTACGACAGGTTTTCCATCCAATGAGCAGTTCTTC.

J is TRBJ2-7 and V is TRBV7-2, with 11 nucleotides matching TRBD2. This CDR3 contains 16 residues. V lost 3 bases, J lost 0 bases, and 4 bases stayed unmatched. Germline CDR1 is SGHTA and CDR2 is FQGNSA. The CDR3 DNA reads TGTGCCAGCAGCTTGGAGGGACTAGCGGACTCCTACGAGCAGTACTTC. It codes for CASSLEGLADSYEQYF.

This chain connects TRBV5-6 to TRBJ2-2, with D unresolved. The CDR3 has 14 residues. In germline, CDR1 is SGHDT, CDR2 YYEEEE. Trimming shortened V by 0 bases and J by 1 base, and 4 bases separated the two germline ends. The CDR3 DNA reads TGTGCCAGCAGCTTGGTCGGGAACACCGGGGAGCTGTTTTTT. Amino acids: CASSLVGNTGELFF.

V and J are TRBV27 and TRBJ1-2; 9 bases map to TRBD1. CDR3 length equals 16 residues. V shed 8 bases and J 4 bases; nucleotides not matched to a gene: 14. Germline V gives CDR1 MNHEY, CDR2 SMNVEV (reference sequence). CDR3 nucleotides: TGTGCCAGCCATCGGACAGGGGAAATCTACGCCTATGGCTACACCTTC. Amino acids: CASHRTGEIYAYGYTF.

This clone was detected only a few times. The J gene is TRBJ1-1, the V gene TRBV6-4; possible D gene TRBD1, 6 bases. The CDR3 contains 14 residues. The V gene lost 4 bases and the J gene lost 4 bases, with 13 bases spanning the gap. Per the germline V gene, CDR1 is MRHNA and CDR2 is SNTAGT. The CDR3 region has the DNA TGTGCCAGCAGTGCGGGGGGCACGGGCACTGAAGCTTTCTTT. Residues: CASSAGGTGTEAFF.

The chain uses TRBV4-2 and TRBJ2-5; tentatively, D is TRBD1 (5 bases). CDR1 is LGHNA and CDR2 is YNFKEQ in the germline V gene. Trimming removed 1 base from V and 4 bases from J, with 7 bases in between. This CDR3 has 13 residues. CDR3 coding DNA: TGTGCCAGCAGCCAAGGTCAGGGAGAGACCCAGTACTTC. Its protein product is CASSQGQGETQYF.

The CDR3 reads CASSSREGTQYF. Here the CDR3 DNA reads TGTGCCAGCAGCTCCCGGGAGGGTACGCAGTATTTT. This sequence joins TRBV7-6 and TRBJ2-3, with 8 bases identical to TRBD2. V shed 4 bases and J 8 bases; nucleotides not matched to a gene: 2. Germline lookup yields CDR1 SGHVS and CDR2 FNYEAQ. CDR3 length: 12 amino acids.

The J gene is TRBJ2-7, the V gene TRBV21-1; the D segment call TRBD2 is taken from the table without a DNA check. TRBV21-1 is assigned pseudogene status. The CDR3 runs 15 residues. This chain's CDR3 is CASSLSRLAGVEQYF. As DNA, the CDR3 is TGTGCCAGCAGCCTGAGCCGACTAGCGGGAGTTGAGCAGTACTTC.

The CDR3 DNA sequence: TGTGCCAGCAGTGAAGGGGGCAGATTCTACGAGCAGTACTTC. Translated: CASSEGGRFYEQYF. The chain carries TRBV6-1 and TRBJ2-7; D is possibly TRBD1 (5 bases). The CDR3 has 14 residues. Trimming stripped 1 base from V and 3 bases from J, with 10 bases between. Germline loops: CDR1 MNHNS, CDR2 SASEGT.

The chain combines TRBV25-1 with TRBJ2-3, with D hard to call. Germline CDR1 is MGHDK and CDR2 is SYGVNS. V lost 4 bases and J lost 4, with 15 bases in between. This CDR3 contains 15 residues. In nucleotides, the CDR3 is TGTGCCAGCAGTGGCGACGGTCTACTATCAGATACGCAGTATTTT. It translates to CASSGDGLLSDTQYF.

This clone was found a few times. This chain uses TRBV5-1 with TRBJ1-2, with 8 bases lining up with TRBD1. The V gene's germline CDR1 is SGHRS and CDR2 YFSETQ. V shed 2 bases and J 8 bases; nucleotides not matched to a gene: 14. This CDR3 is built from 16 residues. The CDR3 is CASSFSQGANGLGYTF. The CDR3 DNA reads TGCGCCAGCAGCTTTAGCCAGGGGGCAAATGGTTTGGGCTACACCTTC.

The CDR3 sequence: CASSPDRDFPNQPQHF. The DNA of the CDR3 is TGTGCCAGCAGCCCAGACAGGGATTTCCCGAATCAGCCCCAGCATTTT. The chain carries TRBV7-2 and TRBJ1-5; the match to TRBD1 covers 7 bases. CDR1 is SGHTA, CDR2 FQGNSA, per germline. V trimming: 5 bases; J trimming: 4 bases; junction bases outside the gene matches: 11. The CDR3 runs 16 residues.

The V and J genes are TRBV19 and TRBJ2-1; tentative D call: TRBD1 (6 bases). This CDR3 region has 15 residues. Germline CDR1 is LNHDA and CDR2 is SQIVND (reference sequence). V was shortened by 8 bases and J by 0 bases, with 14 bases between the two germline ends. The CDR3 DNA reads as TGTGCCAGTCAGACAGGTAGCGCCTCCTACAATGAGCAGTTCTTC. This encodes CASQTGSASYNEQFF.

The chain carries TRBV4-2 and TRBJ1-5; D is unresolved. Trimming cost V 1 base and J 3 bases, with 16 bases left between them. This CDR3 region has 17 residues. CDR1 is LGHNA, CDR2 YNFKEQ, per germline. The CDR3 bases are TGTGCCAGCAGCCAAGGCAGTGGGCATTACAACAATCAGCCCCAGCATTTT. This codes for CASSQGSGHYNNQPQHF.

The chain has TRBV27 and TRBJ2-7, with 7 bases aligning to TRBD2. Trimming took 5 bases from V and 5 from J; bases not matched to a gene: 9. The CDR3 runs 14 residues. Looked up from germline, CDR1 is MNHEY and CDR2 is SMNVEV (reference sequence). Written as DNA, the CDR3 is TGTGCCAGCAGTCCTCGGGGAGGGTTGCACGAGCAGTACTTC. Amino acid sequence: CASSPRGGLHEQYF.

The chain carries TRBV5-4 and TRBJ2-3; D perhaps matches TRBD2 (5 bases). Trimming removed 4 bases from V and 0 bases from J, with 12 bases in between. CDR3 length: 15 residues. Germline values: CDR1 SGHNT, CDR2 YYREEE (reference sequence). CDR3 bases: TGTGCCAGCAGCCCGGGAAGGCCAAGCACAGATACGCAGTATTTT. Protein: CASSPGRPSTDTQYF.

The chain carries TRBV27 and TRBJ2-7; D remains ambiguous. V lost 7 bases and J lost 2, with 15 bases in between. The germline gives CDR1 MNHEY, CDR2 SMNVEV (reference sequence). The CDR3 has 14 residues. The CDR3 reads CASIALLPAYEQYF. For the CDR3, the DNA is TGTGCCAGCATAGCCCTGCTACCCGCCTACGAGCAGTACTTC.